This T cell receptor beta chain came from a study of sequential checkpoint blockade in melanoma. Study-wide background: After nivolumab or ipilimumab alone, roughly 20 patients had week-13 rebiopsies.

This clone came up many times. Using immunoSEQ multiplex PCR, the repertoire was profiled, and TCRdb retains in-frame clones only, with some absent. The sample includes about 4,000 clones, roughly 24% of them seen just once. The CDR3 spans 15 residues. V lost 4 bases to trimming and J lost 3 bases; unmatched junction nucleotides: 5. The germline V gene has CDR1 SGHNT and CDR2 YENEEA. The treatment: randomized to nivolumab then ipilimumab (arm A) or the reverse (arm B). The sequence came from a human donor with melanoma. V and J are TRBV11-3 and TRBJ2-5, with 10 bases matching TRBD1. Sequencing was performed on tumor tissue (inferred from file names), taken from a patient given nivolumab and ipilimumab in sequence. Here the CDR3 DNA reads TGTGCCAGCAGCTCTTGGGGGACAGGGGAAGAGACCCAGTACTTC. It specifies CASSSWGTGEETQYF.